The clone carrying this T cell receptor beta chain has a count of ten or more. This sample was taken from a study of human T cells and chemical hapten exposure. The time point is: patch test 3, about 24 weeks after DPC sensitization. Noted treatment: therapeutic diphenylcyclopropenone sensitization with weekly scalp DPC. Blood draws came before every patch-test application. Patients had alopecia, were aged 18 to 70, and were not pregnant. The CDR3 covers 12 residues. Trimming left V 0 bases short and J 6 bases short, with 6 bases between. Germline-derived CDR1 and CDR2 are LNHNV and YYDKDF (reference sequence). From the RACE reads, TCRdb called clonotypes with MiXCR, one entry per CDR3 protein. The table includes 120,000 or so distinct CDR3 sequences, around 11% detected once.

The material was whole blood, obtained in connection with sensitization to the hapten diphenylcyclopropenone (DPC). The TCR sequence derives from a woman between 45 and 60 years old with alopecia areata. Some clones in this sample may be carry-over from other donors' samples. The chain has TRBV15 and TRBJ2-7; TRBD1 or TRBD2 may be the D gene (5 bases each). In DNA form, the CDR3 reads TGTGCCACCAGCAGAGAAGGGACCGAGCAGTACTTC. It codes for CATSREGTEQYF.